Following are 27 T cell receptor beta chains from one sample sequenced in a study of post-analysis software for immune sequencing data. Study-level points and caveats: Five TRBV segments, including TRBV5-6, TRBV5-1 and TRBV20-1, were more frequent in patients than controls.

These receptors lack a known antigen. Prepared libraries of TCR beta cDNA carried unique molecular identifiers. TCRdb re-called the PCR reads with MiXCR, one entry per CDR3 protein. The table has roughly 540,000 distinct CDR3 sequences, around 31% seen once. Material: blood. These receptors all come from a girl aged 2-17 years with multiple sclerosis.

The chain combines TRBV12-3 or TRBV12-4 with TRBJ1-1, with 7 positions matching TRBD1. The junction had 12 bases not matched to a gene; V was cut back by 6 bases and J by 11 bases. CDR3 length equals 13 residues. CDR3 loop: CASSRRDRGSAFF. In DNA, the CDR3 is TGTGCCAGCAGCCGCCGGGACAGAGGGTCCGCTTTCTTT.

This rearrangement joins TRBV20-1 to TRBJ2-3; D is uncertain. CDR1 and CDR2 from the germline V gene are DFQATT and SNEGSKA (reference sequence). V lost 5 bases to trimming and J lost 0 bases, with 12 bases between them. This CDR3 comprises 14 residues. The CDR3, as DNA: TGCAGTGCTCCGCGGATAGCTAGCACAGATACGCAGTATTTT. This codes for CSAPRIASTDTQYF.

This clonotype was seen more than once but under ten times. The chain combines TRBV20-1 with TRBJ1-4, with no clear D. The CDR3 is 17 residues long. Germline V gene data show CDR1 as DFQATT and CDR2 as SNEGSKA (reference sequence). The germline V and J ends were trimmed by 5 bases and 0 bases, with 19 bases remaining between them. CDR3 sequence: CSAQPVDRSATNEKLFF. The CDR3 DNA reads TGCAGTGCTCAACCGGTTGACCGGTCTGCAACTAATGAAAAACTGTTTTTT.

The rearrangement uses TRBV7-9 and TRBJ2-3; 10 bases agree with TRBD2. This CDR3 spans 14 amino acids. The trim removed 4 bases at V and 7 bases at J, leaving 5 bases unmatched. Germline loops: CDR1 SEHNR, CDR2 FQNEAQ (reference sequence). The CDR3 is CASSSSGRGNTQYF. CDR3 nucleotides: TGTGCCAGCAGCTCTAGCGGGAGAGGAAATACGCAGTATTTT.

The V and J genes are TRBV19 and TRBJ1-1, with D maybe TRBD1 (5 bases). The germline gives CDR1 LNHDA, CDR2 SQIVND (reference sequence). The V end lost 9 bases, the J end lost 4 bases, and 12 bases lay between the germline ends. The CDR3 contains 12 residues. The CDR3 reads CASPRGATEAFF. DNA for the CDR3: TGTGCCAGCCCTAGAGGGGCCACTGAAGCTTTCTTT. Combining the CDR3 with reference TRBV19 and TRBJ1-1 gives the whole variable domain DGGITQSPKYLFRKEGQNVTLSCEQNLNHDAMYWYRQDPGQGLRLIYYSQIVNDFQKGDIAEGYSVSREKKESFPLTVTSAQKNPTAFYLCASPRGATEAFFGQGTRLTVV.

The V and J genes are TRBV5-1 and TRBJ1-2; 10 bases agree with TRBD1. The CDR3 is 13 amino acids. V was pared by 7 bases and J by 6 bases, with 6 bases of the junction left unmatched. CDR1 is SGHRS and CDR2 is YFSETQ in the germline V gene. CDR3: CASEPGQGNGYTF. CDR3 nucleotides: TGCGCCAGCGAGCCGGGACAGGGGAATGGCTACACCTTC.

The rearrangement joins TRBV20-1 to TRBJ2-7; TRBD1 is a possible D gene (6 bases). Germline V lookup: CDR1 DFQATT, CDR2 SNEGSKA (reference sequence). The CDR3 runs to 15 residues. The V gene lost 0 bases and the J gene lost 5 bases, with 17 bases spanning the gap. The CDR3 bases are TGCAGTGCTAGAGATCTGGGGGCCAGTATGGACGAGCAGTACTTC. The encoded protein is CSARDLGASMDEQYF.

Notes on this clonotype: Sequence at one end of the junction differs from germline and may be a read error. The chain joins TRBV5-1 to TRBJ2-2; D perhaps matches TRBD2 (6 bases). This CDR3 has 11 amino acids. CDR1 is SGHRS, CDR2 YFSETQ, per germline. The CDR3 loop reads CASSFGGERFF. The CDR3 nucleotides are TGCGCCAGCAGCTTCGGCGGGGAGCGGTTTTTT.

The CDR3 DNA reads as TGTGCCAGCACACTAGCGGGGGGGCCTGTGGACATTCAGTACTTC. Residues: CASTLAGGPVDIQYF. The V and J genes are TRBV5-6 and TRBJ2-4, with TRBD2 matching over 13 bases. Germline V gene data show CDR1 as SGHDT and CDR2 as YYEEEE. After removal of 6 bases from V and 8 bases from J, the junction contained 8 bases not matched to a gene. This CDR3 is 15 amino acids long.

The chain links TRBV7-3 to TRBJ2-1; 9 nucleotides match TRBD2. The CDR3 totals 15 residues. After removal of 3 bases from V and 5 bases from J, the junction contained 5 bases not matched to a gene. Germline values: CDR1 SGHTA, CDR2 FQGTGA. In nucleotides, the CDR3 is TGTGCCAGCAGCTTCGGCGGGGGGGCAAACAATGAGCAGTTCTTC. Amino acid sequence: CASSFGGGANNEQFF.

This clonotype came up a few times. The chain carries TRBV20-1 and TRBJ2-3; D possibly matches TRBD1 or TRBD2 (6 bases each). The CDR3 covers 14 residues. Trimming left V 5 bases short and J 0 bases short, with 12 bases between. CDR1 is DFQATT, CDR2 SNEGSKA, per germline (reference sequence). CDR3 coding DNA: TGCAGTGCTCCCGAGGGGGGTAGCACAGATACGCAGTATTTT. Protein product: CSAPEGGSTDTQYF.

The chain links TRBV29-1 to TRBJ2-4; the D gene is possibly TRBD2 (5 bases). The V and J ends lost 7 bases and 2 bases respectively, with 12 bases between them. In germline, CDR1 is SQVTM, CDR2 ANQGSEA. There are 13 residues in the CDR3. For the CDR3, the DNA is TGCAGCGCGGGGTGGGAGACCAAAAACATTCAGTACTTC. The encoded protein is CSAGWETKNIQYF.

This clonotype was counted a few times. The V call is TRBV12-3 or TRBV12-4, the J call TRBJ1-2, with 8 bases that match TRBD1. The CDR3 consists of 13 residues. V lost 7 bases to trimming and J lost 4 bases; unmatched junction nucleotides: 5. The CDR3 DNA follows: TGTGCCAGCACCCCAGGACAGGGCTATGGCTACACCTTC. Translation gives CASTPGQGYGYTF.

The V gene is TRBV27, the J gene TRBJ1-1, with D possibly TRBD1 on 6 matching bases. The CDR3 contains 14 residues. Germline V gene lookup returns CDR1 MNHEY and CDR2 SMNVEV (reference sequence). Trimming removed 3 bases at V and 3 bases at J, with 11 bases between. The CDR3 nucleotides are TGTGCCAGCAGTTTTACAGGGCCTTACACTGAAGCTTTCTTT. Translating gives CASSFTGPYTEAFF.

The chain joins TRBV20-1 to TRBJ2-3; tentative D call: TRBD1 (6 bases). This CDR3 region has 15 residues. Trimming cost V 7 bases and J 6 bases, with 23 bases left between them. From germline, CDR1 is DFQATT and CDR2 SNEGSKA (reference sequence). CDR3 protein: CSVRPADRGVDTQYF. In nucleotides, the CDR3 is TGCAGTGTCCGTCCGGCGGACAGAGGGGTGGATACGCAGTATTTT.

This clonotype was seen a few times. The gene calls are TRBV6-6 and TRBJ1-5; TRBD1 is a possible D gene (5 bases). Trimming stripped 6 bases from V and 5 bases from J, with 11 bases between. Germline V gene lookup returns CDR1 MNHNY and CDR2 SVGAGI (reference sequence). CDR3 length equals 13 residues. This CDR3 is CASSAGFYQPQHF. CDR3 in DNA: TGTGCCAGCAGCGCAGGGTTTTATCAGCCCCAGCATTTT.

This clonotype came up a few times. The gene calls are TRBV19 and TRBJ2-5; D is unresolved. This CDR3 has 13 amino acids. Germline V CDR1 and CDR2: LNHDA, SQIVND (reference sequence). V gave up 4 bases and J gave up 5 bases, with 11 bases separating them. The CDR3 is CASSSPQRETQYF. CDR3 bases: TGTGCCAGTAGTAGCCCCCAAAGGGAGACCCAGTACTTC.

There are a few counts of this clonotype. One end of the junction is discordant with germline, which a read error may explain. The chain recombines TRBV7-7 with TRBJ2-5; a weak D match, TRBD2 (6 bases). The CDR3 totals 15 residues. Germline V gene sequence: CDR1 SSHAT, CDR2 FNYEAQ (reference sequence). CDR3 sequence (DNA): TGTGCTAGCAGTCAAGGAGGGACCCGGCAAGAGACCCAGTACTTC. This gives the protein CASSQGGTRQETQYF.

The V gene is TRBV28, the J gene TRBJ2-7, with 7 bases lining up with TRBD2. Trimming cost V 5 bases and J 0 bases; bases outside gene matches: 16. The CDR3 has 18 residues. The germline gives CDR1 MDHEN, CDR2 SYDVKM. CDR3 DNA: TGTGCCAGCAGTCCCCGGGACGGCGAGCGGGGCGACTCCTACGAGCAGTACTTC. Translating it yields CASSPRDGERGDSYEQYF.

This clonotype was detected once. The CDR3 DNA reads TGTGCCAGCAGCCAAGCAGGGGTCGCGGAGCAGTTCTTC. It yields the protein CASSQAGVAEQFF. V gene TRBV3-1 combines with J gene TRBJ2-1, with a possible D match to TRBD1 (6 bases). Trimming took 1 base from V and 10 from J, leaving 11 bases between them. The germline gives CDR1 LGHDT, CDR2 YNNKEL (reference sequence). The CDR3 loop spans 13 amino acids.

The V call is TRBV6-1, the J call TRBJ2-2; weak D call: TRBD1 (7 bases). This CDR3 is 18 amino acids long. Germline V gives CDR1 MNHNS, CDR2 SASEGT. Deletions cut 6 bases from V and 5 bases from J, with 25 bases between. DNA for the CDR3: TGTGCCAGCAGCTCAACCTTTTTTGGAGGGGGCAGGACCGGGGAGCTGTTTTTT. Its protein is CASSSTFFGGGRTGELFF.

The V and J genes are TRBV18 and TRBJ2-5, with a possible D match to TRBD1 (6 bases). V dropped 6 bases and J dropped 1 base, with 15 bases sitting between them. This CDR3 contains 15 residues. Germline CDR1 and CDR2: KGHSH and LQKENI. For the CDR3, the DNA is TGTGCCAGCTCCCCTAGACAGGCCTTCCAAGAGACCCAGTACTTC. Residues: CASSPRQAFQETQYF.

A remark on this clonotype: A much larger clone sits a single nucleotide away, making a read error possible. V usage is TRBV27 and J usage is TRBJ1-2; 7 positions match TRBD1. Germline V gives CDR1 MNHEY, CDR2 SMNVEV (reference sequence). This CDR3 is 15 amino acids long. The CDR3 spells CANSLYFGTVDGYTF. CDR3 DNA: TGTGCCAACAGTTTATATTTCGGGACAGTTGATGGCTACACCTTC.

The CDR3 loop is CATSRDRVRHGTQYF. CDR3 DNA sequence: TGTGCCACCAGCAGAGATCGGGTCAGGCATGGGACCCAGTACTTC. The J gene is TRBJ2-5, the V gene TRBV15; D gene uncertain. Looked up from germline, CDR1 is LNHNV and CDR2 is YYDKDF (reference sequence). The ends were cut back, 0 bases at V and 7 bases at J, with 15 bases in the middle. The CDR3 spans 15 residues.

About this clonotype: One base away lies a much larger clone, so this may be a sequencing read error. The J gene is TRBJ2-3, the V gene TRBV5-1; TRBD1 aligns across 8 bases. Germline V gives CDR1 SGHRS, CDR2 YFSETQ. CDR3 length: 14 amino acids. CDR3 nucleotides: TGCGCCAGCGGCTTGACAGGGGGCACAGATACGCAGTATTTT. This gives the protein CASGLTGGTDTQYF.

This clonotype has more than one count but fewer than ten. V and J are TRBV5-1 and TRBJ1-2, with D possibly TRBD1 on 6 matching bases. Trimming took off 0 bases at V and 1 base at J, with 13 bases between the two ends. Germline values: CDR1 SGHRS, CDR2 YFSETQ. The CDR3 sequence is 16 residues long. Here the CDR3 DNA reads TGCGCCAGCAGCTTGGTAACGGGGGCCCTTAACTATGGCTACACCTTC. It encodes CASSLVTGALNYGYTF.

J is TRBJ1-2 and V is TRBV7-9; D gene uncertain. CDR3 size: 11 residues. Trimming took off 5 bases at V and 11 bases at J, with 12 bases between the two ends. Germline CDR1 and CDR2: SEHNR and FQNEAQ (reference sequence). DNA for the CDR3: TGTGCCAGCAGCCCTATCGATCTGTACACCTTC. Amino acid sequence: CASSPIDLYTF.